Presented here are 32 T cell receptor beta chains from one specimen sequenced in a study of tumor and adjacent non-tumor tissue in lung cancer. Three rounds of nested PCR, following a modified ARM-PCR protocol, produced the TCRbeta library. TCRdb passed the multiplex PCR reads through MiXCR, listing each CDR3 protein once. The sample lists roughly 81,000 distinct CDR3 sequences; about 66% were seen once. RNA was extracted from bulk tissue without any cell sorting. The sequencing sample was made of lung tumor tissue. The receptors come from a man between 65 and 85 years old with non-small cell lung cancer.

This clonotype appeared a few times. A much larger clone sits a single nucleotide away, making a read error possible. The J gene is TRBJ1-2, the V gene TRBV6-1, with 8 bases lining up with TRBD1. Germline CDR1 and CDR2: MNHNS and SASEGT. The CDR3 has 12 amino acids. V lost 3 bases to trimming and J lost 12 bases; unmatched junction nucleotides: 6. In DNA form, the CDR3 reads TGTGCCAGCAGTGAGGACGACAGGGGACACACCTTC. Translating gives CASSEDDRGHTF.

To note about this clonotype: Compared with germline, one end of the junction differs, possibly owing to a read error. This sequence joins TRBV6-5 and TRBJ2-6; D unclear. Germline values: CDR1 MNHEY, CDR2 SVGAGI. This CDR3 has 14 amino acids. The CDR3 sequence: CASTRSSRANVLTF. DNA of the CDR3: TGTGCCAGCACAAGGAGCTCTAGGGCCAACGTTCTGACTTTC.

The chain couples TRBV11-2 to TRBJ2-3; D is unresolved. CDR3 length: 15 amino acids. The germline V and J ends were trimmed by 5 bases and 2 bases, with 14 bases remaining between them. In germline, CDR1 is SGHAT, CDR2 FQNNGV. In DNA form, the CDR3 reads TGTGCCAGCAGCATTGAAACACCCCTCACAGATACGCAGTATTTT. It translates to CASSIETPLTDTQYF.

V is TRBV5-6 and J is TRBJ2-7, with a tentative D call TRBD2 (5 bases). Matching the DNA end better, TRBJ2-1 makes the J call doubtful. This CDR3 is 13 amino acids long. Germline-derived CDR1 and CDR2 are SGHDT and YYEEEE. In nucleotides, the CDR3 is TGTGCCAGCAGCCATGTTGCCAGGAGGGAGCAGTTCTTC. Protein product: CASSHVARREQFF.

The rearrangement uses TRBV2 and TRBJ1-4; TRBD1 might be the D (5 bases). The length of the CDR3 is 14 residues. V lost 1 base and J 5 bases, leaving 8 bases between the germline ends. Germline lookup yields CDR1 SNHLY and CDR2 FYNNEI. CDR3 nucleotides: TGTGCCAGCAGTGAAGGGACACAGAATGAAAAACTGTTTTTT. It encodes CASSEGTQNEKLFF.

This clonotype was detected only a few times. A much larger clone sits a single nucleotide away, making a read error possible. The chain links TRBV24-1 to TRBJ1-1; TRBD1 matches 7 bases. This CDR3 has 14 residues. The V gene end was trimmed by 3 bases and the J gene end by 12 bases; junction bases not matched to a gene: 12. The V gene's germline CDR1 is KGHDR and CDR2 SFDVKD. CDR3 coding DNA: TGTGCCACCAGTGATCCTGGGACAGCCATGCCTACTTTCTTT. It encodes CATSDPGTAMPTFF.

For this clonotype: An end of the junction differs from the germline gene, which may be a read error. V usage is TRBV5-4 and J usage is TRBJ2-5; 7 positions match TRBD1. The CDR3 has 14 amino acids. The germline V gene encodes CDR1 SGHNT and CDR2 YYREEE (reference sequence). The CDR3: CATSSPTGRQAQYF. The CDR3 DNA sequence: TGTGCCACCAGCTCCCCGACAGGGCGGCAGGCCCAGTACTTC.

The chain joins TRBV11-1 to TRBJ2-7; D is unresolved. Trimming pared 4 bases from V and 2 bases from J, leaving 12 bases between. This CDR3 comprises 14 residues. Germline-derived CDR1 and CDR2 are SGHAT and FQDESV (reference sequence). In DNA form, the CDR3 reads TGTGCCAGCAGCTCAAAGCTTCGTACCTACGAGCAGTACTTC. This translates into CASSSKLRTYEQYF.

This clonotype was recorded a few times. With a much larger clone just one base away, this may be a read error. It is likely a read error, because the conserved phenylalanine at the end of the CDR3 is missing. CDR3 nucleotide sequence: TGCAGCGCCGCGCCCGGGACAGGGTATGGTGAGACCCAGTACCTC. Translated: CSAAPGTGYGETQYL. V usage is TRBV29-1 and J usage is TRBJ2-5; 9 bases are shared with TRBD1. V shed 7 bases and J 5 bases; nucleotides not matched to a gene: 14. Germline CDR1 is SQVTM and CDR2 is ANQGSEA. This CDR3 has 15 residues.

The chain employs TRBV11-2 and TRBJ2-7; 9 nucleotides match TRBD1. The CDR3 runs 18 residues. The V and J ends lost 7 bases and 2 bases, in that order; junction bases with no gene match: 18. CDR1 and CDR2 from the germline V gene are SGHAT and FQNNGV. The CDR3 sequence is CASTPTSRDRESPYEQYF. The CDR3 DNA reads TGTGCCAGCACCCCAACATCCCGGGACAGGGAGTCTCCCTACGAGCAGTACTTC.

The CDR3 is CASSLEESSYNEQFF. CDR3 in DNA: TGCGCCAGCAGCTTGGAAGAGAGCTCCTACAATGAGCAGTTCTTC. This rearrangement joins TRBV5-1 to TRBJ2-1; D uncertain. The CDR3 is made up of 15 amino acids. V was pared by 0 bases and J by 0 bases, with 7 bases between. Germline loops: CDR1 SGHRS, CDR2 YFSETQ.

The V call is TRBV10-3, the J call TRBJ2-7, with D possibly called TRBD1 or TRBD2 (7 bases each). The length of the CDR3 is 15 residues. Germline V CDR1 and CDR2: ENHRY, SYGVKD. V was pared by 4 bases and J by 2 bases, with 15 bases between. The CDR3, as DNA: TGTGCCATCAGTGGGATCAGGGGGGGGACCTACGAGCAGTACTTC. It is translated as CAISGIRGGTYEQYF.

The sample holds a few counts of this clonotype. The chain is built from TRBV7-2 and TRBJ2-1; D gene unclear. The CDR3 runs to 16 residues. The ends were cut back, 6 bases at V and 0 bases at J, with 15 bases in the middle. Germline values: CDR1 SGHTA, CDR2 FQGNSA. In DNA, the CDR3 is TGTGCCAGCAGATTACGTCCTCCGGTCTCCTACAATGAGCAGTTCTTC. Protein: CASRLRPPVSYNEQFF.

With regard to this clonotype: At one boundary the junction diverges from the germline segment, which might be a read error. The V call is TRBV11-1, the J call TRBJ2-5; D uncertain. Germline V gene lookup returns CDR1 SGHAT and CDR2 FQDESV (reference sequence). This CDR3 is 14 amino acids long. CDR3 coding DNA: TGTGGCAGCACCCGAGGTGATCTACAAGAGACCCAGTACTTC. As protein: CGSTRGDLQETQYF.

This clonotype was counted a single time. V usage is TRBV10-3 and J usage is TRBJ2-7; 12 bases align to TRBD2. The CDR3 is 17 residues long. The V gene end was trimmed by 4 bases and the J gene end by 4 bases; junction bases not matched to a gene: 11. Germline assignment: CDR1 ENHRY and CDR2 SYGVKD. CDR3 DNA sequence: TGTGCCATCAGTGGAGGGGCTAGCGGGAGGGCCCGATACGAGCAGTACTTC. Encoded protein: CAISGGASGRARYEQYF.

This clonotype was counted a single time. This is likely a read error, given that the CDR3 carries no conserved phenylalanine or tryptophan at its end. The CDR3 reads CVRSLRGRARTDTQYS. The CDR3 DNA reads TGTGTCAGGAGTTTGCGCGGGAGGGCTCGCACAGATACGCAGTATTCT. The chain joins TRBV12-3 or TRBV12-4 to TRBJ2-3; 9 nucleotides match TRBD2. This CDR3 region has 16 residues.

V is TRBV4-1 and J is TRBJ2-1, with 9 bases fitting TRBD2. CDR1 is MGHRA and CDR2 is YSYEKL in the germline V gene. The CDR3 is 16 amino acids. J lost 6 bases, V lost 8 bases, and 14 bases had no gene match. The CDR3 loop is CASGRLAGPGCNEQFF. The CDR3 DNA reads TGCGCCAGCGGCCGGCTAGCGGGACCCGGGTGCAATGAGCAGTTCTTC.

On this clonotype itself: A junction boundary mismatches the germline segment, possibly from a read error. DNA of the CDR3: TGTGCCAGCAGTCTTAGACAGAAGGGGACCAATCAGCCCCAGCCCTTT. Its translation is CASSLRQKGTNQPQPF. The chain recombines TRBV6-6 with TRBJ1-5; possibly TRBD1 for D (5 bases). The CDR3 contains 16 residues. Per germline, CDR1 MNHNY and CDR2 SVGAGI (reference sequence).

This clonotype occurred a few times. A much larger clone differs from this one at a single base, so this may be a read error. The V gene is TRBV29-1, the J gene TRBJ2-5; D gene ambiguous. Per germline, CDR1 SQVTM and CDR2 ANQGSEA. This CDR3 is 9 amino acids long. CDR3 DNA sequence: TGCAGACCCCGACAAGACGTAAACTTC. It encodes CRPRQDVNF.

In its sample, this clonotype was seen many times. The chain uses TRBV10-3 and TRBJ1-6, with TRBD1 as a possible D gene (5 bases). Germline CDR1 ENHRY, CDR2 SYGVKD. Trimming removed 4 bases from V and 10 bases from J, with 14 bases in between. The CDR3 covers 14 residues. The CDR3 nucleotides read TGTGCCATCAGTGCTTCTGGGGCTGGGTCACCCCTCCACTTT. This gives the protein CAISASGAGSPLHF.

V is TRBV11-2 and J is TRBJ2-7, with TRBD1 matching over 9 bases. CDR1 and CDR2 from the germline V gene are SGHAT and FQNNGV. There are 15 residues in the CDR3. The CDR3, as DNA: TGTACGAGCAGCATAGGACAGGGGAAGGCCTACGAGCAGTACTTC. It translates to CTSSIGQGKAYEQYF.

The chain recombines TRBV5-8 with TRBJ1-3; D uncertain. Germline V gene lookup returns CDR1 SGHTS and CDR2 YDEGEE. V lost 2 bases, J lost 4 bases, and 19 bases lay in between. The CDR3 contains 17 residues. The CDR3 sequence: CASSLEARARTGNTIYF. In nucleotides, the CDR3 is TGTGCCAGCAGCTTAGAGGCGCGGGCCAGGACGGGAAACACCATATATTTT.

In the case of this clonotype: A much larger clone is a single base away; this may be a read error. V is TRBV5-8 and J is TRBJ1-1; no clear D. V was cut by 0 bases and J by 3 bases, with 12 bases left in between. This CDR3 contains 15 residues. The germline V gene has CDR1 SGHTS and CDR2 YDEGEE. The CDR3 loop reads CASSLGRLPDTEAFF. CDR3 bases: TGTGCCAGCAGCTTGGGTCGGCTCCCGGACACTGAAGCTTTCTTT.

This clonotype was counted only a few times. J is TRBJ2-3 and V is TRBV29-1; D may match TRBD1 or TRBD2 (5 bases each). This CDR3 region has 14 residues. Germline V gene sequence: CDR1 SQVTM, CDR2 ANQGSEA. The V and J ends lost 7 bases and 5 bases respectively, with 19 bases between them. The CDR3 DNA reads TGCAGCGGACGACCTAACCCGGGGCTAGATACGCAGTATTTT. It is translated as CSGRPNPGLDTQYF.

Of note for this clonotype: Its ends do not fully match the called genes, so a read error is possible. This rearrangement joins TRBV6-7 to TRBJ2-1; possible D gene TRBD2, 6 bases. TRBV6-7 carries the ORF label, with uncertain function. The CDR3 is 20 residues long. The CDR3 DNA sequence: TGTGCCAGCAGTTACTCAGTCACGCGAATGGGCCTAGCGTCGGTGTTTGAGCAGTTCTTT. Residues: CASSYSVTRMGLASVFEQFF.

V gene TRBV28 combines with J gene TRBJ2-3, with D tentatively TRBD1 (6 bases). The length of the CDR3 is 12 residues. Trimming removed 3 bases at V and 6 bases at J, with 7 bases between. The V gene's germline CDR1 is MDHEN and CDR2 SYDVKM. The CDR3 region has the DNA TGTGCCAGCAGTTTTAGGGGGGATACGCAGTATTTT. This gives the protein CASSFRGDTQYF.

V usage is TRBV6-1 and J usage is TRBJ1-1; D is perhaps TRBD1 (5 bases). CDR1 is MNHNS, CDR2 SASEGT, per germline. This CDR3 comprises 13 residues. Here the CDR3 DNA reads TGTGTCGGCACCATGGAAAGGGGCATGCCGGCTTTCTTT. This encodes CVGTMERGMPAFF.

The rearrangement links TRBV28 to TRBJ2-7; 8 nucleotides line up with TRBD2. This CDR3 has 14 amino acids. CDR1 MDHEN and CDR2 SYDVKM come from the germline V gene. V dropped 10 bases and J dropped 1; count of bases not matched to a gene: 9. In DNA form, the CDR3 reads TGTGCCACCGGGGGGGACGGGGCATCCTACGAGCAGTACTTC. Its translation is CATGGDGASYEQYF.

With respect to this clonotype: Germline is not matched at one junction end, which may reflect a read error. The chain uses TRBV6-5 and TRBJ1-5; tentatively, D is TRBD1 (6 bases). CDR3 length equals 16 residues. The germline V gene encodes CDR1 MNHEY and CDR2 SVGAGI. This chain's CDR3 is CVSSYSGAGYNQPQHF. The CDR3 bases are TGTGTCAGCAGTTACTCAGGGGCGGGGTACAATCAGCCCCAGCATTTT.

Remarks on this clonotype: A much larger clonotype is one base distant, so this may be a read error. The chain carries TRBV6-6 and TRBJ2-5; 9 nucleotides match TRBD1. Germline V gene data show CDR1 as MNHNY and CDR2 as SVGAGI (reference sequence). The length of the CDR3 is 14 residues. Trimming at V came to 9 bases and at J to 3 bases, leaving 8 bases not matched to a gene. CDR3 region: CASLGTGSEETQYF. The CDR3 coding sequence is TGTGCCAGTCTAGGGACAGGGTCGGAAGAGACCCAGTACTTC.

The V gene is TRBV28, the J gene TRBJ2-7, with TRBD2 identical over 7 bases. V lost 5 bases and J lost 0; bases outside the gene matches: 10. Germline V gene lookup returns CDR1 MDHEN and CDR2 SYDVKM. The CDR3 covers 16 residues. The CDR3 DNA follows: TGTGCCAGCAGTGAATTTGCTAGCGGCTCCTCCTACGAGCAGTACTTC. Translating it yields CASSEFASGSSYEQYF. Full variable domain (outside the CDR3, taken from reference TRBV28 and TRBJ2-7): DVKVTQSSRYLVKRTGEKVFLECVQDMDHENMFWYRQDPGLGLRLIYFSYDVKMKEKGDIPEGYSVSREKKERFSLILESASTNQTSMYLCASSEFASGSSYEQYFGPGTRLTVT.

Of note for this clonotype: A read error may produce the germline difference seen at one junction end. The gene calls are TRBV12-3 or TRBV12-4 and TRBJ2-2, with 10 nucleotides matching TRBD1. This CDR3 comprises 14 residues. The chain's CDR3 is CTSSWGTGVEELFF. Written as DNA, the CDR3 is TGTACCAGCAGTTGGGGGACAGGGGTCGAGGAGCTGTTTTTT.